These 30 T cell receptor beta chains originate from one sample sequenced in a study of T-cell reconstitution after alpha-beta-depleted transplantation in children. The TCRbeta library incorporated unique molecular identifiers. MiXCR, run by TCRdb on the PCR reads, gives a single entry per CDR3 protein. The sample has about 500,000 distinct CDR3 sequences, around a third seen once. The sequenced sample was PBMCs from the stem cell graft donor, obtained from the stem cell graft. The receptors here all came from a human donor who donated a stem cell graft to a child with aplastic anemia.

This clonotype has more than one count but fewer than ten. The chain is built from TRBV6-1 and TRBJ2-1; 7 bases agree with TRBD2. The V gene end was trimmed by 8 bases and the J gene end by 8 bases; junction bases not matched to a gene: 15. The CDR3 loop spans 15 amino acids. The V gene's germline CDR1 is MNHNS and CDR2 SASEGT. CDR3 bases: TGTGCCAGCGGCCTGGGGGGGGTGGCTCTCTATGAGCAGTTCTTC. Translated, it gives CASGLGGVALYEQFF.

The gene calls are TRBV20-1 and TRBJ1-5; D is unclear. CDR1 is DFQATT and CDR2 is SNEGSKA in the germline V gene (reference sequence). The CDR3 consists of 12 residues. V gave up 6 bases and J gave up 2 bases, with 8 bases separating them. Written as DNA, the CDR3 is TGCAGTGCGGCAGATGGCAATCAGCCCCAGCATTTT. Translation gives CSAADGNQPQHF.

This clonotype was counted a few times. The chain recombines TRBV7-2 with TRBJ2-3; D is ambiguous. The V end lost 1 base, the J end lost 6 bases, and 8 bases lay between the germline ends. CDR3 size: 13 residues. Germline CDR1 reads SGHTA; CDR2 reads FQGNSA. In DNA form, the CDR3 reads TGTGCCAGCAGCTTAGTGACATGGGATACGCAGTATTTT. This sequence encodes CASSLVTWDTQYF.

The chain links TRBV9 to TRBJ1-4; D is ambiguous. The CDR3 spans 15 residues. V was shortened by 0 bases and J by 7 bases, with 13 bases between the two germline ends. Per germline, CDR1 SGDLS and CDR2 YYNGEE. CDR3 in amino acids: CASSVGVGFGEKLFF. The CDR3 DNA follows: TGTGCCAGCAGCGTAGGAGTAGGCTTCGGTGAAAAACTGTTTTTT. Supplemented by reference TRBV9 and TRBJ1-4, the full variable domain reads DSGVTQTPKHLITATGQRVTLRCSPRSGDLSVYWYQQSLDQGLQFLIQYYNGEERAKGNILERFSAQQFPDLHSELNLSSLELGDSALYFCASSVGVGFGEKLFFGSGTQLSVL.

V gene TRBV29-1 combines with J gene TRBJ2-4; D is possibly TRBD1 (5 bases). V lost 5 bases and J lost 2, with 19 bases in between. Germline-derived CDR1 and CDR2 are SQVTM and ANQGSEA. The CDR3 runs 16 residues. The CDR3: CSVLDSAGFPKNIQYF. CDR3 in DNA: TGCAGCGTTCTAGATTCAGCAGGGTTCCCCAAAAACATTCAGTACTTC.

Only a few counts were recorded for this clonotype. The chain carries TRBV20-1 and TRBJ1-6; D gene ambiguous. The V gene's germline CDR1 is DFQATT and CDR2 SNEGSKA (reference sequence). This CDR3 is built from 14 residues. V was shortened by 5 bases and J by 10 bases, with 18 bases between the two germline ends. The CDR3 DNA reads as TGCAGTGCTCCTGGGATTCGCCTGGGGTCACCCCTCCACTTT. It specifies CSAPGIRLGSPLHF.

This clonotype appeared a few times. This chain connects TRBV7-2 to TRBJ1-2; a possible D gene is TRBD1 (5 bases). Trimming stripped 5 bases from V and 5 bases from J, with 18 bases between. Looked up from germline, CDR1 is SGHTA and CDR2 is FQGNSA. This CDR3 spans 15 amino acids. This chain's CDR3 is CASSPGVGDRYGYTF. The CDR3 DNA is TGTGCCAGCAGCCCTGGGGTGGGGGACCGTTATGGCTACACCTTC.

This clonotype was detected only a few times. This chain connects TRBV9 to TRBJ1-5; D is undetermined. The V end was cut by 2 bases, the J end by 0 bases, with 9 bases between. The CDR3 covers 15 residues. CDR1 SGDLS and CDR2 YYNGEE come from the germline V gene. CDR3 coding DNA: TGTGCCAGCAGCGTGTCCGGGGATAGCAATCAGCCCCAGCATTTT. Translating it yields CASSVSGDSNQPQHF. The full variable domain, rest sourced from reference TRBV9 and TRBJ1-5, is DSGVTQTPKHLITATGQRVTLRCSPRSGDLSVYWYQQSLDQGLQFLIQYYNGEERAKGNILERFSAQQFPDLHSELNLSSLELGDSALYFCASSVSGDSNQPQHFGDGTRLSIL.

The CDR3 sequence: CASSYQGSNSGNTIYF. The CDR3 nucleotides read TGTGCCAGCAGTTATCAGGGGTCTAACTCTGGAAACACCATATATTTT. J is TRBJ1-3 and V is TRBV6-5, with D possibly TRBD1 on 6 matching bases. The CDR3 is made up of 16 amino acids. The V and J ends lost 3 bases and 0 bases respectively, with 12 bases between them. Per the germline V gene, CDR1 is MNHEY and CDR2 is SVGAGI.

The V gene is TRBV4-3, the J gene TRBJ1-1; D not resolved. Germline assignment: CDR1 LGHNA and CDR2 YSLEER. The CDR3 totals 13 residues. V shed 1 base and J shed 4 bases, with 7 bases lying between them. CDR3: CASSQVSGTEAFF. The DNA of the CDR3 is TGCGCCAGCAGCCAAGTGAGTGGCACTGAAGCTTTCTTT.

The chain carries TRBV6-2 or TRBV6-3 and TRBJ2-7; 10 bases are a match to TRBD1. The CDR3 totals 15 residues. After removal of 5 bases from V and 5 bases from J, the junction contained 9 bases not matched to a gene. Germline lookup yields CDR1 MNHEY and CDR2 SVGEGT. CDR3 sequence (DNA): TGTGCCAGCAGTCCGGGACAGGGGACGATCGACGAGCAGTACGTC. Amino acid sequence: CASSPGQGTIDEQYV.

This chain uses TRBV12-3 or TRBV12-4 with TRBJ2-7; 8 nucleotides agree with TRBD2. Unmatched junction bases numbered 10, after V lost 0 bases and J lost 6 bases. This CDR3 region has 16 residues. The CDR3: CASSLAGRAGVSEQYF. CDR3 sequence (DNA): TGTGCCAGCAGTTTAGCGGGGCGAGCGGGAGTCTCCGAGCAGTACTTC.

The V call is TRBV5-1, the J call TRBJ2-6; D is ambiguous. Germline-derived CDR1 and CDR2 are SGHRS and YFSETQ. Trimming stripped 2 bases from V and 0 bases from J, with 9 bases between. The CDR3 totals 16 residues. The CDR3 coding sequence is TGCGCCAGCAGCTTAGAACAGAGCTCTGGGGCCAACGTCCTGACTTTC. Its protein is CASSLEQSSGANVLTF.

V and J are TRBV9 and TRBJ2-3, with D uncertain. The CDR3 has 13 amino acids. Germline CDR1 is SGDLS and CDR2 is YYNGEE. The germline V and J ends were trimmed by 2 bases and 2 bases, with 6 bases remaining between them. The chain's CDR3 is CASSVVLTDTQYF. The CDR3 nucleotides are TGTGCCAGCAGCGTGGTTCTCACAGATACGCAGTATTTT.

In nucleotides, the CDR3 is TGTGCCAGCAGCCCGACCCTCGAAGCCGGGGAGCTGTTTTTT. Residues: CASSPTLEAGELFF. The chain is built from TRBV7-9 and TRBJ2-2; D remains ambiguous. Trimming removed 5 bases from V and 6 bases from J, with 13 bases in between. The CDR3 has 14 residues. In germline, CDR1 is SEHNR, CDR2 FQNEAQ (reference sequence).

The V call is TRBV28, the J call TRBJ2-3; D uncertain. V lost 5 bases, J lost 1 base, and 19 bases lay in between. The CDR3 covers 17 residues. Germline V lookup: CDR1 MDHEN, CDR2 SYDVKM. CDR3 protein: CASSLGIGPGRTDTQYF. CDR3 coding DNA: TGTGCCAGCAGTCTTGGAATAGGACCAGGACGCACAGATACGCAGTATTTT.

The V gene is TRBV4-1, the J gene TRBJ1-1; 7 nucleotides agree with TRBD1. This CDR3 region has 14 residues. The V gene's germline CDR1 is MGHRA and CDR2 YSYEKL. Germline trimming cut 4 bases from V and 8 bases from J; bases unmatched to any gene: 10. The CDR3 region is CASSLTPGGAEAFF. DNA of the CDR3: TGCGCCAGCAGCCTGACCCCAGGGGGTGCAGAAGCTTTCTTT.

The genes are TRBV6-2 or TRBV6-3 and TRBJ2-7, with 8 bases identical to TRBD1. The CDR3 totals 17 residues. Germline-derived CDR1 and CDR2 are MNHEY and SVGEGT. CDR3 in amino acids: CASSPGTGDLSPYEHYV. The CDR3 DNA is TGTGCCAGCAGTCCAGGGACAGGCGACCTTTCCCCCTACGAGCACTACGTC.

In nucleotides, the CDR3 is TGTGCCAGCAGCTTGACGCAGGGCTGGACCGGGGAGCTGTTTTTT. It specifies CASSLTQGWTGELFF. The chain combines TRBV5-8 with TRBJ2-2, with D tentatively TRBD1 (5 bases). This CDR3 spans 15 amino acids. CDR1 is SGHTS, CDR2 YDEGEE, per germline. Between the trimmed V and J ends, which lost 1 base and 5 bases, there was a span of 12 bases.

This clonotype was seen a handful of times. V is TRBV20-1 and J is TRBJ2-2, with D unclear. Germline V gives CDR1 DFQATT, CDR2 SNEGSKA (reference sequence). V was trimmed by 0 bases and J by 4 bases, leaving 12 bases between them. CDR3 length: 15 amino acids. The CDR3 region is CSARDSREATGELFF. In DNA form, the CDR3 reads TGCAGTGCTAGAGATTCACGCGAAGCCACCGGGGAGCTGTTTTTT.

The chain has TRBV10-3 and TRBJ2-1; 10 nucleotides line up with TRBD1. The CDR3 runs to 16 residues. V gave up 4 bases and J gave up 0 bases; unmatched junction bases: 3. Germline V lookup: CDR1 ENHRY, CDR2 SYGVKD. The CDR3 sequence: CAISGGQGSSYNEQFF. The CDR3 DNA follows: TGTGCCATCAGTGGGGGACAGGGGAGCTCCTACAATGAGCAGTTCTTC.

This rearrangement joins TRBV20-1 to TRBJ2-1, with 13 bases lining up with TRBD2. This CDR3 spans 15 amino acids. Unmatched junction bases numbered 10, after V lost 5 bases and J lost 9 bases. Looked up from germline, CDR1 is DFQATT and CDR2 is SNEGSKA (reference sequence). CDR3: CSASWTSGSQVEQFF. The CDR3 nucleotides read TGCAGTGCTTCTTGGACTAGCGGGAGTCAGGTTGAGCAGTTCTTC.

V usage is TRBV14 and J usage is TRBJ1-3; no clear D. Deletions cut 1 base from V and 4 bases from J, with 5 bases between. The CDR3 length is 13 residues. Germline values: CDR1 SGHDN, CDR2 FVKESK. As DNA, the CDR3 is TGTGCCAGCAGCCAAGTCGGGGGAAACACCATATATTTT. Its protein product is CASSQVGGNTIYF. Full variable domain (missing parts from reference TRBV14 and TRBJ1-3): EAGVTQFPSHSVIEKGQTVTLRCDPISGHDNLYWYRRVMGKEIKFLLHFVKESKQDESGMPNNRFLAERTGGTYSTLKVQPAELEDSGVYFCASSQVGGNTIYFGEGSWLTVV.

This clonotype was seen more than once but under ten times. The rearrangement uses TRBV9 and TRBJ2-1; 12 bases map to TRBD2. This CDR3 is 19 amino acids long. Germline V lookup: CDR1 SGDLS, CDR2 YYNGEE. The junction had 9 bases not matched to a gene; V was cut back by 2 bases and J by 0 bases. CDR3 sequence (DNA): TGTGCCAGCAGCGTTATTTCTAGCGGGAGGGATAGCTCCTACAATGAGCAGTTCTTC. Its protein product is CASSVISSGRDSSYNEQFF.

As DNA, the CDR3 is TGTGCCAGCAGCCACCTCCCGGCCGGGGGGAACACTGAAGCTTTCTTT. Translation: CASSHLPAGGNTEAFF. The chain uses TRBV4-2 and TRBJ1-1, with TRBD1 as a possible D gene (5 bases). Per the germline V gene, CDR1 is LGHNA and CDR2 is YNFKEQ. This CDR3 has 16 amino acids. V dropped 3 bases and J dropped 1 base, with 15 bases sitting between them.

The rearrangement links TRBV27 to TRBJ2-3; 13 positions match TRBD2. The germline gives CDR1 MNHEY, CDR2 SMNVEV (reference sequence). The CDR3 spans 15 residues. After removal of 10 bases from V and 2 bases from J, the junction contained 6 bases not matched to a gene. CDR3 loop: CATFGLAGVTDTQYF. As DNA, the CDR3 is TGTGCCACCTTCGGACTAGCGGGGGTCACAGATACGCAGTATTTT.

This chain links TRBV7-2 with TRBJ2-7; no reliable D call. V lost 5 bases and J 3 bases, leaving 8 bases between the germline ends. The germline gives CDR1 SGHTA, CDR2 FQGNSA. The CDR3 totals 12 residues. The CDR3 nucleotides are TGTGCCAGCAGCGCCTCAAACTACGAGCAGTACTTC. It encodes CASSASNYEQYF.

The chain recombines TRBV5-6 with TRBJ1-2; tentatively, D is TRBD1 (6 bases). Germline V gene sequence: CDR1 SGHDT, CDR2 YYEEEE. CDR3 size: 13 residues. Trimming pared 4 bases from V and 6 bases from J, leaving 13 bases between. CDR3 region: CASSTLTGDGYTF. The DNA for the CDR3 is TGTGCCAGCAGCACTCTGACAGGTGATGGCTACACCTTC.

This chain links TRBV3-1 with TRBJ1-1; no definite D call. The CDR3 contains 13 residues. The germline V gene encodes CDR1 LGHDT and CDR2 YNNKEL (reference sequence). V was cut by 1 base and J by 1 base, with 4 bases left in between. The CDR3 sequence: CASSQVKNTEAFF. The CDR3 DNA sequence: TGTGCCAGCAGCCAAGTCAAGAACACTGAAGCTTTCTTT.

V usage is TRBV20-1 and J usage is TRBJ2-5, with 13 nucleotides matching TRBD2. Germline loops: CDR1 DFQATT, CDR2 SNEGSKA (reference sequence). V shed 3 bases, J shed 5 bases, and the junction held 3 bases outside the gene matches. The CDR3 has 14 amino acids. The chain's CDR3 is CSASTSGRVETQYF. CDR3 sequence (DNA): TGCAGTGCTAGCACTAGCGGGAGGGTGGAGACCCAGTACTTC.